A selection of T cell receptor beta chains follows, all from one sample in a study of T cells in Graves' hyperthyroidism and ophthalmopathy. In TCRdb, the multiplex PCR reads were re-called with MiXCR into one record per CDR3 protein. Of 300,000 to 400,000 distinct CDR3 sequences listed, roughly 18% were seen once; the top ten hold around 54%. The sample comprised blood. The receptor source for this set is a woman between 45 and 60 years old with Graves' hyperthyroidism. Both conserved end residues are part of each CDR3. Each record gives: clone size, V gene, J gene, D gene, CDR3 DNA, CDR3 protein. The D gene is left open where the match is weak. Rows give clone size only sometimes, using once, few, many, or a class for an expanded clone.

clone size: .; V gene: TRBV7-6; J gene: TRBJ2-5; D gene: .; CDR3 DNA: TGTGCCAGCAGCTTAGCGGGGCACGGAGAGACCCAGTACTTC; CDR3 protein: CASSLAGHGETQYF
clone size: many; V gene: TRBV20-1; J gene: TRBJ2-7; D gene: TRBD2; CDR3 DNA: TGCAGTGCTAGGGGAGGACTAGCGGGAAGCTCCTACGAGCAGTACTTC; CDR3 protein: CSARGGLAGSSYEQYF
clone size: few; V gene: TRBV15; J gene: TRBJ2-7; D gene: TRBD1; CDR3 DNA: TGTGCCACCAGCAGAGATTTACCCGGGACAGGGACGAACGAGCAGTACTTC; CDR3 protein: CATSRDLPGTGTNEQYF
clone size: .; V gene: TRBV7-9; J gene: TRBJ1-4; D gene: TRBD1; CDR3 DNA: TGTGCCAGCTCCGGGACAGGGCACGAAAAACTGTTTTTT; CDR3 protein: CASSGTGHEKLFF
clone size: .; V gene: TRBV6-1; J gene: TRBJ1-2; D gene: TRBD1; CDR3 DNA: TGTGCCAGCAGTTCGGGGACAGGGGGCTCCATAAGAGCTAACTATGGCTACACCTTC; CDR3 protein: CASSSGTGGSIRANYGYTF
clone size: .; V gene: TRBV20-1; J gene: TRBJ1-1; D gene: .; CDR3 DNA: TGCAGTGCTAGAGATGTCCTGGACACTGAAGCTTTCTTT; CDR3 protein: CSARDVLDTEAFF
clone size: .; V gene: TRBV6-1; J gene: TRBJ1-2; D gene: .; CDR3 DNA: TGTGCCAGCAGTGAAAGCCAGCCAGATGGCTACACCTTC; CDR3 protein: CASSESQPDGYTF
clone size: .; V gene: TRBV5-6; J gene: TRBJ2-7; D gene: TRBD1; CDR3 DNA: TGTGCCAGCAGACGGGGACAGGAGGAGGACTACGAGCAGTACTTC; CDR3 protein: CASRRGQEEDYEQYF
clone size: .; V gene: TRBV18; J gene: TRBJ2-2; D gene: .; CDR3 DNA: TGTGCCAGCCCACCAGCACATGGTACGAACACCGGGGAGCTGTTTTTT; CDR3 protein: CASPPAHGTNTGELFF
clone size: many; V gene: TRBV11-2; J gene: TRBJ2-5; D gene: .; CDR3 DNA: TGTGCCAGCAGCCTGCTGGGGTTGGGCAAGACCCAGTACTTC; CDR3 protein: CASSLLGLGKTQYF
clone size: many; V gene: TRBV27; J gene: TRBJ2-1; D gene: .; CDR3 DNA: TGTGCCAGCAGCCGGCGTACGGGATACTACAATGAGCAGTTCTTC; CDR3 protein: CASSRRTGYYNEQFF
clone size: many; V gene: TRBV2; J gene: TRBJ1-2; D gene: .; CDR3 DNA: TGTGCCAGCAGCCTCCGGGACCCCGGGAAGGATGGCTACACCTTC; CDR3 protein: CASSLRDPGKDGYTF
clone size: .; V gene: TRBV30; J gene: TRBJ2-7; D gene: .; CDR3 DNA: TGTGCCTGGAGTGTAACACAGGGTAGGACCTACGAGCAGTACTTC; CDR3 protein: CAWSVTQGRTYEQYF
clone size: .; V gene: TRBV12-5; J gene: TRBJ1-1; D gene: TRBD1; CDR3 DNA: TGTGCTAGTGGTTTCTCGCTTGACAGGGAGGCTTTCTTT; CDR3 protein: CASGFSLDREAFF
clone size: many; V gene: TRBV5-1; J gene: TRBJ2-1; D gene: TRBD2; CDR3 DNA: TGCGCCAGCACCGCGGCGGGAGGCAATGAGCAGTTCTTC; CDR3 protein: CASTAAGGNEQFF
clone size: few; V gene: TRBV12-3/TRBV12-4; J gene: TRBJ1-5; D gene: .; CDR3 DNA: TGTGCCAGCAGTTTACTTTTGGGCCCGAGCAATCAGCCCCAGCATTTT; CDR3 protein: CASSLLLGPSNQPQHF
clone size: few; V gene: TRBV2; J gene: TRBJ1-6; D gene: .; CDR3 DNA: TGTGCCAGCACCTATGAAGGGCAGGGAAATTCACCCCTCCACTTT; CDR3 protein: CASTYEGQGNSPLHF
clone size: .; V gene: TRBV30; J gene: TRBJ1-5; D gene: .; CDR3 DNA: TGTGCCTGGAGTAGGGCGGGGCTCAATCAGCCCCAGCATTTT; CDR3 protein: CAWSRAGLNQPQHF
clone size: many; V gene: TRBV11-2; J gene: TRBJ2-1; D gene: TRBD2; CDR3 DNA: TGTGCCAGCAGGATGGGACTAAGGATCGATGAGCAGTTCTTC; CDR3 protein: CASRMGLRIDEQFF
clone size: many; V gene: TRBV6-5; J gene: TRBJ1-2; D gene: .; CDR3 DNA: TGTGCCAGCAGTTACTCGACGGGGGCGGGGGACTATGGCTACACCTTC; CDR3 protein: CASSYSTGAGDYGYTF
clone size: .; V gene: TRBV11-2; J gene: TRBJ2-3; D gene: .; CDR3 DNA: TGTGCCAGCAAAGAAACGGGGAACACAGATACGCAGTATTTT; CDR3 protein: CASKETGNTDTQYF
clone size: few; V gene: TRBV6-1; J gene: TRBJ1-3; D gene: TRBD1; CDR3 DNA: TGTGCCAGCAGCCATCGGACAGGGGCCTACTCTGGAAACACCATATATTTT; CDR3 protein: CASSHRTGAYSGNTIYF
clone size: few; V gene: TRBV7-2; J gene: TRBJ1-5; D gene: .; CDR3 DNA: TGTGCCAGCAGCTTGAACCAGGTGGGGTCTCAGCCCCAGCATTTT; CDR3 protein: CASSLNQVGSQPQHF
clone size: few; V gene: TRBV29-1; J gene: TRBJ1-2; D gene: .; CDR3 DNA: TGCAGCGTTGAATCGCCAGACCCTAACTATGGCTACACCTTC; CDR3 protein: CSVESPDPNYGYTF
clone size: few; V gene: TRBV5-5; J gene: TRBJ2-7; D gene: TRBD1; CDR3 DNA: TGTGCCAGCAGCTCGCCCGGGACAGGGGACCACTACGAGCAGTACTTC; CDR3 protein: CASSSPGTGDHYEQYF
clone size: .; V gene: TRBV29-1; J gene: TRBJ2-7; D gene: .; CDR3 DNA: TGCAGCGTACTAACTAGCGAGCAGTACTTC; CDR3 protein: CSVLTSEQYF
clone size: many; V gene: TRBV3-1; J gene: TRBJ2-3; D gene: TRBD2; CDR3 DNA: TGTGCCAGCAGCCAAACGGGGGGGACCACAGATACGCAGTATTTT; CDR3 protein: CASSQTGGTTDTQYF
clone size: .; V gene: TRBV27; J gene: TRBJ2-2; D gene: TRBD1; CDR3 DNA: TGTACCAGCAGTCCGTCATTGGGACAGACGAACACCGGGGAGCTGTTTTTT; CDR3 protein: CTSSPSLGQTNTGELFF
clone size: .; V gene: TRBV5-5; J gene: TRBJ1-2; D gene: TRBD1; CDR3 DNA: TGTGCCAGCAGCTGGGAATGGGACAGGGCCTATGGCTACACCTTC; CDR3 protein: CASSWEWDRAYGYTF
clone size: many; V gene: TRBV2; J gene: TRBJ2-5; D gene: TRBD1; CDR3 DNA: TGTGCCAGCAGTGAGTTAGGGGGCGTCGAGACCCAGTACTTC; CDR3 protein: CASSELGGVETQYF
clone size: many; V gene: TRBV10-3; J gene: TRBJ2-3; D gene: TRBD2; CDR3 DNA: TGTGCCGCGGCGGGAGGGGAGGGAGATACGCAGTATTTT; CDR3 protein: CAAAGGEGDTQYF
clone size: few; V gene: TRBV7-3; J gene: TRBJ2-1; D gene: TRBD2; CDR3 DNA: TGTGCCAGCAGCTTACTCTCCAGGGAGGGTGAGCAGTTCTTC; CDR3 protein: CASSLLSREGEQFF
clone size: once; V gene: TRBV6-2/TRBV6-3; J gene: TRBJ1-5; D gene: .; CDR3 DNA: TGTGCCAGCGGCGAGACAGGAAACAACAATCAGCCCCAGCATTTT; CDR3 protein: CASGETGNNNQPQHF
clone size: many; V gene: TRBV20-1; J gene: TRBJ2-5; D gene: .; CDR3 DNA: TGCAGTGCTAGGGAGGGGATTGGAGAGACCCAGTACTTC; CDR3 protein: CSAREGIGETQYF
clone size: many; V gene: TRBV11-1; J gene: TRBJ2-7; D gene: .; CDR3 DNA: TGTGCCAGCAGCTTAGCGTTAAGCGACGAGCAGTACTTC; CDR3 protein: CASSLALSDEQYF
clone size: few; V gene: TRBV13; J gene: TRBJ2-2; D gene: TRBD1; CDR3 DNA: TGTGCCAGCAGGCAGAACAGGGGTGGAACCGGGGAGCTGTTTTTT; CDR3 protein: CASRQNRGGTGELFF
clone size: many; V gene: TRBV28; J gene: TRBJ2-1; D gene: .; CDR3 DNA: TGTGCCAGCAGTTTACTAAGAAACAATGAGCAGTTCTTC; CDR3 protein: CASSLLRNNEQFF
clone size: few; V gene: TRBV12-3/TRBV12-4; J gene: TRBJ2-4; D gene: .; CDR3 DNA: TGTGCCAGCAGTATCCCCGGGACACCTAACATTCAGTACTTC; CDR3 protein: CASSIPGTPNIQYF
clone size: .; V gene: TRBV2; J gene: TRBJ2-1; D gene: TRBD2; CDR3 DNA: TGTGCCAGCAGAGCACTAGCGGGAGCTTACGATGAGCAGTTCTTC; CDR3 protein: CASRALAGAYDEQFF
clone size: .; V gene: TRBV12-3/TRBV12-4; J gene: TRBJ1-2; D gene: TRBD1; CDR3 DNA: TGTGCCAGCAGCCCCACAGGGGGGGCGAGTGGCTACACCTTC; CDR3 protein: CASSPTGGASGYTF
clone size: many; V gene: TRBV2; J gene: TRBJ2-5; D gene: .; CDR3 DNA: TGTGCCAGCAGTGTGGGTGGAGAGACCCAGTACTTC; CDR3 protein: CASSVGGETQYF
clone size: .; V gene: TRBV5-1; J gene: TRBJ2-2; D gene: TRBD2; CDR3 DNA: TGCGCCAGCAGCCTCCTCGCGGGGGTCTCGAACACCGGGGAGCTGTTTTTT; CDR3 protein: CASSLLAGVSNTGELFF
clone size: many; V gene: TRBV18; J gene: TRBJ1-2; D gene: TRBD1; CDR3 DNA: TGTGCCAGCTCACCTAGACAGGGAAACGGCTATGGCTACACCTTC; CDR3 protein: CASSPRQGNGYGYTF